These 18 T cell receptor beta chains were sequenced from one sample in a study of cytomegalovirus exposure and HLA in healthy donors. The data were produced by immunoSEQ multiplex PCR, yet TCRdb's version contains in-frame clones alone and is incomplete. In the table there are about 240,000 clones, roughly 86% of which are singletons. Sequenced sample: PBMCs. These receptors came from a woman aged 25 to 39 in good health and CMV-seropositive.

This clone appeared once. V gene TRBV5-1 combines with J gene TRBJ2-1; D is unresolved. Germline loops: CDR1 SGHRS, CDR2 YFSETQ. The ends were cut back, 0 bases at V and 2 bases at J, with 9 bases in the middle. The CDR3 is 15 amino acids. CDR3 in amino acids: CASSLGAEPYNEQFF. CDR3 nucleotide sequence: TGCGCCAGCAGCTTGGGTGCAGAACCCTACAATGAGCAGTTCTTC.

V and J are TRBV9 and TRBJ2-7; a possible D gene is TRBD2 (7 bases). V was shortened by 4 bases and J by 2 bases, with 13 bases between the two germline ends. This CDR3 is 14 amino acids long. CDR1 and CDR2 (germline): SGDLS, YYNGEE. The CDR3 region is CASSRGRGAYEQYF. The CDR3 nucleotides are TGTGCCAGCAGCAGGGGGAGGGGGGCCTACGAGCAGTACTTC.

The chain uses TRBV6-1 and TRBJ1-1; no reliable D call. Germline-derived CDR1 and CDR2 are MNHNS and SASEGT. The V end was cut by 4 bases, the J end by 2 bases, with 11 bases between. CDR3 length: 14 residues. The DNA for the CDR3 is TGTGCCAGCAGTGTCCATTTGTCCAACACTGAAGCTTTCTTT. This codes for CASSVHLSNTEAFF.

DNA for the CDR3: TGTGCCAGCAGCGTACACAGGGCTGGGAAAGAGACCCAGTACTTC. This encodes CASSVHRAGKETQYF. The rearrangement uses TRBV9 and TRBJ2-5, with D maybe TRBD1 (6 bases). The V and J ends lost 1 base and 3 bases respectively, with 13 bases between them. Germline-derived CDR1 and CDR2 are SGDLS and YYNGEE. The CDR3 length is 15 residues.

This clone was detected only once. V is TRBV19 and J is TRBJ2-1, with 14 bases fitting TRBD2. Germline assignment: CDR1 LNHDA and CDR2 SQIVND (reference sequence). The length of the CDR3 is 16 residues. The J segment lost 9 bases and the V segment lost 5 bases, leaving 9 bases of the junction unmatched. DNA of the CDR3: TGTGCCAGTAGTCGAAAACTCGGGACTAGCGGGAGTGAGCAGTTCTTC. Its translation: CASSRKLGTSGSEQFF.

The CDR3 sequence: CASSLAAGYYEQYF. The CDR3, as DNA: TGTGCCAGCAGCTTAGCCGCAGGGTACTACGAGCAGTACTTC. This chain joins TRBV7-2 and TRBJ2-7; D may be TRBD1 (5 bases). There are 14 residues in the CDR3. Per the germline V gene, CDR1 is SGHTA and CDR2 is FQGNSA. Trimming cost V 0 bases and J 3 bases, with 9 bases left between them.

This chain joins TRBV11-1 and TRBJ2-7; 9 bases line up with TRBD1. CDR3 length: 15 residues. With 3 bases clipped from V and 9 bases from J, the junction kept 12 bases outside the gene matches. The germline V gene has CDR1 SGHAT and CDR2 FQDESV (reference sequence). CDR3 coding DNA: TGTGCCAGCAGCTTCCGCTTGGGACAGGGATCTAGGCAGTACTTC. Translating it yields CASSFRLGQGSRQYF.

This chain joins TRBV5-1 and TRBJ1-2, with D possibly matching TRBD1 (5 bases). The CDR3 length is 15 residues. Germline V gives CDR1 SGHRS, CDR2 YFSETQ. Trimming left V 6 bases short and J 3 bases short, with 18 bases between. The CDR3 DNA is TGCGCCAGCACCCGACAGACCCCTGACGACTATGGCTACACCTTC. Translated: CASTRQTPDDYGYTF.

This chain uses TRBV15 with TRBJ2-7; 9 bases map to TRBD1. This CDR3 has 15 amino acids. The trim removed 0 bases at V and 1 base at J, leaving 1 base unmatched. Germline CDR1 is LNHNV and CDR2 is YYDKDF (reference sequence). CDR3 residues: CATSREGTGSYEQYF. The DNA for the CDR3 is TGTGCCACCAGCAGAGAGGGGACAGGGTCCTACGAGCAGTACTTC.

This clone was seen a handful of times. The chain carries TRBV4-1 and TRBJ2-2; D call uncertain. This CDR3 comprises 13 residues. V was trimmed by 1 base and J by 4 bases, leaving 4 bases between them. CDR1 is MGHRA, CDR2 YSYEKL, per germline. The CDR3 here is CASSQGATGELFF. The CDR3 DNA follows: TGCGCCAGCAGCCAAGGCGCCACCGGGGAGCTGTTTTTT.

J is TRBJ1-1 and V is TRBV2; unclear D gene. The CDR3 spans 13 residues. Trimming stripped 4 bases from V and 1 base from J, with 7 bases between. Germline V gives CDR1 SNHLY, CDR2 FYNNEI. The CDR3 coding sequence is TGTGCCAGCAGTGCACAGAGGAACACTGAAGCTTTCTTT. Its protein product is CASSAQRNTEAFF.

The chain employs TRBV28 and TRBJ2-4; a weak D match, TRBD1 (6 bases). With 6 bases removed from V and 5 bases from J, the gap between germline ends came to 20 bases. The CDR3 contains 16 residues. CDR1 and CDR2 from the germline V gene are MDHEN and SYDVKM. The CDR3 nucleotides read TGTGCCAGCAGCAGGGAAGACAGGTGGGGAGAAAACATTCAGTACTTC. Translating it yields CASSREDRWGENIQYF.

This chain connects TRBV4-2 to TRBJ2-1; TRBD2 matches at 11 bases. The length of the CDR3 is 19 residues. V trimming: 4 bases; J trimming: 3 bases; junction bases outside the gene matches: 14. Germline-derived CDR1 and CDR2 are LGHNA and YNFKEQ. CDR3: CASSLSASGRTTFYNEQFF. CDR3 in DNA: TGTGCCAGCAGCCTAAGCGCTAGCGGGAGGACAACCTTCTACAATGAGCAGTTCTTC.

The chain couples TRBV28 to TRBJ1-5; weak D call: TRBD1 (5 bases). Trimming removed 6 bases from V and 2 bases from J, with 8 bases in between. Germline lookup yields CDR1 MDHEN and CDR2 SYDVKM. The CDR3 sequence is 13 residues long. This CDR3 reads CASRGLRNQPQHF. The CDR3, as DNA: TGTGCCAGCAGGGGGCTCCGCAATCAGCCCCAGCATTTT.

As regards this clone: An end of the junction does not agree with germline; a read error may underlie this. This chain connects TRBV25-1 to TRBJ2-7; the match to TRBD2 covers 7 bases. Germline loops: CDR1 MGHDK, CDR2 SYGVNS. This CDR3 is built from 14 residues. The CDR3 DNA reads TGTGCCAGCAGTGTTGGGGACTATTCCTACGGGCAGTACTTC. Translation: CASSVGDYSYGQYF.

This clone was observed once. The rearrangement links TRBV5-1 to TRBJ2-7; 9 nucleotides agree with TRBD2. J gave up 2 bases and V 0 bases, and 9 bases lay outside the gene matches. Germline V lookup: CDR1 SGHRS, CDR2 YFSETQ. The CDR3 has 17 amino acids. The CDR3 spells CASSLELLAGGTYEQYF. CDR3 nucleotide sequence: TGCGCCAGCAGCTTGGAGTTGCTGGCGGGGGGGACCTACGAGCAGTACTTC.

This rearrangement joins TRBV5-4 to TRBJ1-3; 9 positions agree with TRBD1. The V gene end was trimmed by 5 bases and the J gene end by 8 bases; junction bases not matched to a gene: 5. Germline assignment: CDR1 SGHNT and CDR2 YYREEE (reference sequence). The CDR3 contains 13 residues. CDR3 protein: CASRMGQGDTIYF. The CDR3 bases are TGTGCCAGCAGGATGGGACAGGGAGACACCATATATTTT.

The chain joins TRBV5-1 to TRBJ2-3; D is ambiguous. The germline V gene encodes CDR1 SGHRS and CDR2 YFSETQ. Trimming left V 7 bases short and J 4 bases short, with 13 bases between. The length of the CDR3 is 13 residues. The CDR3 loop is CASRRRASDTQYF. The CDR3 nucleotides are TGCGCCAGCCGGCGGCGTGCTTCAGATACGCAGTATTTT.